This entry features one T cell receptor (beta chain) sequence. Its target is unknown. This specimen belongs to a study of T cell responses to AZD1222 COVID-19 vaccine. Turning to the study itself: Pooling covered second doses at about 4 or about 12 weeks.

The study, taken as a whole, reports: Spike-specific TCR breadth and depth rose after two AZD1222 doses.

Using immunoSEQ multiplex PCR, the repertoire was profiled, and TCRdb retains in-frame clones only, with some absent. The data show under 150,000 clones, 85% to 95% seen once. CDR3 length: 16 amino acids. Germline V CDR1 and CDR2: MNHEY, SVGAGI. The junction had 9 bases not matched to a gene; V was cut back by 2 bases and J by 5 bases. The TCR originated in an adult in good health. The chain is built from TRBV6-5 and TRBJ2-7; the match to TRBD2 covers 10 bases. The starting material was peripheral blood, obtained on day 0 of AZD1222 vaccination. The CDR3 region is CASSYLTSGMSNEQYF. The CDR3 bases are TGTGCCAGCAGTTACCTCACTAGCGGGATGAGTAACGAGCAGTACTTC.